The T cell receptor (beta chain) described here comes from a study of blood T cells in healthy people across ages (dated by TCRdb to the mid-2010s). For context, the study as a whole: In model experiments, template switching captured about one uniquely barcoded TCR beta cDNA molecule for every two T cells. To track age-related changes in TCR beta repertoire diversity, the study relied on deep sequencing normalized with unique cDNA molecular identifiers. Donors were grouped into four age groups: young (average 16 years), middle-aged (over 35), aged (roughly 67) and long-lived (about 90). Donors of different ages were randomly distributed across sequencing lanes to avoid experimental bias. The study analyzed two additional independent replicas of 1 million unique cDNA reads from the same blood draw for two donors, one aged 18 to 30 and one aged 80 or older.

Study-level results and caveats: Compared with the aged group, more naive CD4+ T cells, fewer expanded clones and increased TCR diversity were shown by the long-lived group, suggesting age selection. Estimates of total diversity based on one million sequenced T cells were considered lower bounds and underestimates. Because profiling used bulk unsorted PBMCs, naive and antigen-experienced compartments could not be compared conclusively. Because the CMV infection status of the donors was unknown, age-related changes in expanded clonotypes may potentially have been confounded. A strong correlation was found between observed TCR beta diversity and the percentage of naive T cells measured by flow cytometry. As age increased, observed TCR beta diversity per million T cells dropped in a roughly linear way, and a significant reduction was already evident by age approximately 40.

The donors were roughly 40 Caucasian individuals from Russia, aged roughly 6 to 90 years, who were systemically healthy. Each donor gave about 9.7 milliliters of peripheral blood, drawn into EDTA-treated Vacutainer tubes. Ficoll-Paque density-gradient centrifugation was used to isolate PBMCs, with at least 6.5 million obtained per sample. Trizol reagent was used to extract total RNA from PBMCs, with at least 6 micrograms per sample. For every donor, flow cytometry on a PBMC aliquot measured the percentage of naive CD45RAhigh/CD27high T cells. Trimming takes 4 bases from V and 3 bases from J, and the germline ends sit 21 bases apart. In the germline V gene, CDR1 corresponds to SQVTM and CDR2 to ANQGSEA. The CDR3 starts with the cysteine, ends with the phenylalanine, and has 16 residues. Only the CDR3 DNA stays, 48 bases, in frame from base 1. With regard to this clonotype: Its antigen is unknown. Within one base of it there is no much larger clone, and no base qualities were kept.

The protocol used for the library was 5' RACE. The sequencer was an Illumina HiSeq 2500. A second PCR of about 7 to 12 cycles was run with a J-beta primer mix and a sample-barcoded 5' primer. A template-switch 5' adaptor carrying 12 random nucleotides introduced a unique molecular identifier onto each TCR beta cDNA molecule. At least 2.5 million CDR3-containing paired-end reads were obtained from each sample. All of the RNA was converted into first-strand cDNA using the Mint cDNA synthesis kit, with a TRBC-specific oligonucleotide serving as the primer. Following uracil-DNA glycosylase treatment, a first 18-cycle PCR with universal primers M1SS and BC2_uni_R was performed on all cDNA. The original pipeline was this. Each sample was normalized by randomly selecting 1 million high-quality reads, each carrying a distinct molecular identifier. Reads sharing molecular identifiers were discarded rather than binned into consensus sequences. MiTCR, set to a Q25 quality threshold and the strictest error-elimination algorithm, was used for CDR3 identification, clonotype clustering and error correction. Lower-bound total TCR beta diversity was estimated with a nonparametric unseen species model using Euler transformation. Clones were called with MiXCR by TCRdb after fastp trimmed the public reads at Q25, and only in-frame beta chains were retained. Every entry covers one CDR3 protein and lists the most common genes and DNA from its rows. V and J calls and clone size were set by TCRdb, not the authors. Across this sample there are 700,000 or so distinct CDR3 sequences, with 22% seen only once. The top ten constitute 20% to 25% of the sample.

The chain is encoded by TRBV29-1 joined to TRBJ1-2; a confident D gene designation cannot be given. The sequencing sample was made of blood. The sequence was obtained from a man between 65 and 79 years old in good health. The nucleotides are TGCAGCGTTGGCTTATTGGGCAGGCCGAGGGACTATGGCTACACCTTC. Its translation is CSVGLLGRPRDYGYTF.